This T cell receptor beta chain was sequenced in a study of siplizumab effects on memory and regulatory T cells. Study outcomes and limitations: In unstimulated cells, naive T cells appeared more diverse than memory T cells and seemed major alloresponse contributors. Alloreactive sequences tracing back to unstimulated CD4+ memory cells fell significantly with siplizumab. The average Treg-derived proportion among mappable alloreactive CD4+ clones was 55% to 75% with siplizumab versus 25% to 30% in controls. Unstimulated subsets were the mapping target of only a minor fraction of alloreactive clones.

The table came from immunoSEQ multiplex PCR; TCRdb's copy has only in-frame clones and leaves some out. The sample contains around 120,000 clones, roughly 94% of which appear only once. Germline CDR1 reads SGHDT; CDR2 reads YYEEEE. This CDR3 region has 13 residues. With 0 bases removed from V and 8 bases from J, the gap between germline ends came to 8 bases. This clone was seen a single time. Its antigen is as yet unknown. This TCR derives from a human donor in good health. This sequence joins TRBV5-6 and TRBJ1-4; D is undetermined. What was sequenced was non-Treg CD4+ T cells sorted from blood. This CDR3 reads CASSLEFGEKLFF. The DNA of the CDR3 is TGTGCCAGCAGCTTGGAGTTTGGGGAAAAACTGTTTTTT.